This TCR beta chain was retrieved from a study of OX40 agonist ivuxolimab in advanced cancers. On the study more broadly: Eligibility rules accepted prior anti-PD-1, anti-PD-L1 or anti-CTLA-4 therapy, and under 45% had some.

General observations from the study: Relative to CD4+, CD8+ T cells held more expanded clones on average. In the expanded peripheral T cells, antigen specificity was never determined. Patients who responded partially at 0.1-3.0 mg/kg showed clonal expansion ranking among the lowest.

Profiled with immunoSEQ multiplex PCR; TCRdb holds only in-frame clones, not every one. The table shows 60,000 to 70,000 clones, with roughly 80% occurring only once. The CDR3 spans 17 residues. Germline CDR1 reads SGHRS; CDR2 reads YFSETQ. The ends were cut back, 4 bases at V and 2 bases at J, with 18 bases in the middle. Concerning this clone itself: Its target is not known.

V is TRBV5-1 and J is TRBJ1-4, with D unresolved. The clonotype comes from an adult with an advanced solid tumor such as melanoma, head and neck, liver or kidney cancer. This specimen was CD4+ or CD8+ T cells sorted from blood, taken in a trial of the OX40 agonist ivuxolimab. As DNA, the CDR3 is TGCGCCAGCAGCCTCGAGGGTCAAGGGTCTACTAATGAAAAACTGTTTTTT. Translation: CASSLEGQGSTNEKLFF.